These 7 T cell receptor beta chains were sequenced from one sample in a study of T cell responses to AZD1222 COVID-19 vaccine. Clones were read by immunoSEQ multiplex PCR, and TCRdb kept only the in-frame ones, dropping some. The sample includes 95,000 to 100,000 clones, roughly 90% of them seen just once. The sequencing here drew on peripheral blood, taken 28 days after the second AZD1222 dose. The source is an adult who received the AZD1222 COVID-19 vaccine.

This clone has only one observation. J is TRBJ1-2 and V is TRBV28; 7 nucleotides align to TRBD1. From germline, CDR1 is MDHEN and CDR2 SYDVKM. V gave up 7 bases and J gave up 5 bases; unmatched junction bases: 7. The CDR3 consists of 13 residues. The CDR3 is CASTYGTAYGYTF. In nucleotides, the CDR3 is TGTGCCAGCACCTATGGGACAGCGTATGGCTACACCTTC.

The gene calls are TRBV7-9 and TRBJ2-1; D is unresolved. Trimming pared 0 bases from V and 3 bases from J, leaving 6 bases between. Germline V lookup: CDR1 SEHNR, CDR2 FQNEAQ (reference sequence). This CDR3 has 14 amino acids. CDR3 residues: CASSLASNYNEQFF. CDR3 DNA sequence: TGTGCCAGCAGCTTAGCGTCTAACTACAATGAGCAGTTCTTC.

CDR3 sequence (DNA): TGTGCCAGCAGCTCTAGCGGGATTAGAACAGATACGCAGTATTTT. As protein: CASSSSGIRTDTQYF. The chain links TRBV7-8 to TRBJ2-3, with 9 bases lining up with TRBD2. Trimming took 4 bases from V and 3 from J; bases not matched to a gene: 5. The CDR3 extends over 15 amino acids. From germline, CDR1 is SGHVS and CDR2 FQNEAQ.

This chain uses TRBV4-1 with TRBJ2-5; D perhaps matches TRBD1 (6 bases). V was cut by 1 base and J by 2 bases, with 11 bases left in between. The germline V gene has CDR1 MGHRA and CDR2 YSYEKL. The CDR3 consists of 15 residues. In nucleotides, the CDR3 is TGCGCCAGCAGCCAAGTAACAGGGAGACAAGAGACCCAGTACTTC. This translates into CASSQVTGRQETQYF.

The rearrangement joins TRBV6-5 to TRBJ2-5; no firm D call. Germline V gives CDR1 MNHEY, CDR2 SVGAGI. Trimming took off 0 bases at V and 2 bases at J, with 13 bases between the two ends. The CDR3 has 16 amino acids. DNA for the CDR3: TGTGCCAGCAGTTACTCGACTTGGAACAAACAAGAGACCCAGTACTTC. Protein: CASSYSTWNKQETQYF.

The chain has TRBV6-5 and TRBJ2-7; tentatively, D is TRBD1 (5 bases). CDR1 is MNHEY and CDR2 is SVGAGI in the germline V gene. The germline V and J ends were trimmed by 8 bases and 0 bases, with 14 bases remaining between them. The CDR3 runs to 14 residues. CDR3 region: CASLRQISSYEQYF. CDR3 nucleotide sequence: TGTGCCAGCCTAAGACAGATTAGCTCCTACGAGCAGTACTTC.

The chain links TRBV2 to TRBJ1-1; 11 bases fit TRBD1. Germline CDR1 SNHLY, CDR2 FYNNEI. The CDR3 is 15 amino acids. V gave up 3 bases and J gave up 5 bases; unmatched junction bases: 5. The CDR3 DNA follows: TGTGCCAGCAGTGACCGGACAGGGGGCGCGACTGAAGCTTTCTTT. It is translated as CASSDRTGGATEAFF.